This TCR beta chain was captured by sequencing in a study of T-cell reconstitution after alpha-beta-depleted transplantation in children. In its sample, this clonotype was seen many times. Unique molecular identifiers were incorporated during preparation of the TCRbeta library. MiXCR, applied by TCRdb to the PCR reads, yields one record per CDR3 protein. The table records about 200,000 distinct CDR3 sequences, 13% to 15% of them present only once. The receptor's source is a human donor who donated a stem cell graft to a child with acute lymphoblastic leukemia. The sample in question was PBMCs from the stem cell graft donor, obtained from the stem cell graft.

The CDR3 here is CSASRSGYGYTEAFF. For the CDR3, the DNA is TGCAGTGCTAGTCGATCGGGGTATGGGTACACTGAAGCTTTCTTT. The J gene is TRBJ1-1, the V gene TRBV20-1, with unresolved D. The CDR3 is made up of 15 amino acids. V lost 3 bases and J lost 3, with 17 bases in between. Germline V CDR1 and CDR2: DFQATT, SNEGSKA (reference sequence).